Sequencing of this TCR beta chain was carried out in a study of T cell changes during pregnancy in multiple sclerosis. Trimming cost V 4 bases and J 5 bases; bases outside gene matches: 16. The CDR3 has 17 amino acids. Per the germline V gene, CDR1 is LNHDA and CDR2 is SQIVND (reference sequence). The assay was immunoSEQ multiplex PCR, and TCRdb's table has in-frame clones only and misses some. The sample records approximately 82,000 clones, under 95% being singletons. J is TRBJ1-2 and V is TRBV19; 7 bases are a match to TRBD1. This sequence originates from a female donor with multiple sclerosis, enrolled in a pregnancy study. The sequenced sample was CD4+ T cells from peripheral blood mononuclear cells, obtained in the second trimester of pregnancy. CDR3 nucleotide sequence: TGTGCCAGTAGTACCCTATTCGTACAGGGGACGGAGTATGGCTACACCTTC. The encoded protein is CASSTLFVQGTEYGYTF.